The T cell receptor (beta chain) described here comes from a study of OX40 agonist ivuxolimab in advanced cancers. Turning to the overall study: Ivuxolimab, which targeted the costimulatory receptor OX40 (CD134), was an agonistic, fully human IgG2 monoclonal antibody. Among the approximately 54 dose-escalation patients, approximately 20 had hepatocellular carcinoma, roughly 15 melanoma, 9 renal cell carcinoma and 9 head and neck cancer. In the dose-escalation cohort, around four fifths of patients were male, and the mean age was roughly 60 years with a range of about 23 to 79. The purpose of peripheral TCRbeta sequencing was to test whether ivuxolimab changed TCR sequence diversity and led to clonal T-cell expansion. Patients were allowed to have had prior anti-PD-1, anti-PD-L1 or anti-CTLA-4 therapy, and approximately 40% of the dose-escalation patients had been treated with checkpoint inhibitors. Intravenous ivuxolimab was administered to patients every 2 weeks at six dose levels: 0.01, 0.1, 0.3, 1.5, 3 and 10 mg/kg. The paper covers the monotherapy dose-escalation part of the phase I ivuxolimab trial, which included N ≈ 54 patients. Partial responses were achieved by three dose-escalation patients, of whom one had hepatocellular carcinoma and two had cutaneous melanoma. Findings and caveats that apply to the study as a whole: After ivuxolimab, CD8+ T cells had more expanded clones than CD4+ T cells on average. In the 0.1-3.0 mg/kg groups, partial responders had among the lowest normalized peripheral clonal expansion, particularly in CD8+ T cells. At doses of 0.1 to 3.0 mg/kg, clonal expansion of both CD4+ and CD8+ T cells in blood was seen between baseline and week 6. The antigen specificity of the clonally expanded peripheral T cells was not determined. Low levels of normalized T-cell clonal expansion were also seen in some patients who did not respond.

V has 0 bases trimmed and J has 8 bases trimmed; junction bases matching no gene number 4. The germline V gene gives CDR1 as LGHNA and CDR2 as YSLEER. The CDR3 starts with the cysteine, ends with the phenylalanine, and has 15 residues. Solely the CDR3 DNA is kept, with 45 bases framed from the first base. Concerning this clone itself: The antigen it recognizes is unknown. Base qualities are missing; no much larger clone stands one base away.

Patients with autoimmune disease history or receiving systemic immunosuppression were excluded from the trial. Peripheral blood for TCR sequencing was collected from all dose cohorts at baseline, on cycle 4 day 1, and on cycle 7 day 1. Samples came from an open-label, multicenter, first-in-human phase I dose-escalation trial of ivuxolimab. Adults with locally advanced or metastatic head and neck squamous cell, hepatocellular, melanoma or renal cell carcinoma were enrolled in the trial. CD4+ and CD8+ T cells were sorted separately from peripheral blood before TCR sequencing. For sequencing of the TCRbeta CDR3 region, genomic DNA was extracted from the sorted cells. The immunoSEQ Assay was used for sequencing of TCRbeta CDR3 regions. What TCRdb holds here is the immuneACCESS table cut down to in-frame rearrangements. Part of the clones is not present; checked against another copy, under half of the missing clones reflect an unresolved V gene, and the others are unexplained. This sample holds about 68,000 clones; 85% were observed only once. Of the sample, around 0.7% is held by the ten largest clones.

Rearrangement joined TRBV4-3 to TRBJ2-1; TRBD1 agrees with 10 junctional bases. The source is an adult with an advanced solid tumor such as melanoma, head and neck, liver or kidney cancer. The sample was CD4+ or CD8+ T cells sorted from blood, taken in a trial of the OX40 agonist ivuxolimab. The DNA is TGCGCCAGCAGCCAAGAGACGGACAGGGGGTATGAGCAGTTCTTC. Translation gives CASSQETDRGYEQFF.